This T cell receptor (beta chain) was sequenced in a study of T cell responses to AZD1222 COVID-19 vaccine. The repertoire was sequenced with immunoSEQ multiplex PCR; TCRdb's copy has only in-frame clones and lacks some. Seen here are around 160,000 clones, around 90% observed once, and the top ten hold approximately 1.3%. Here the sequenced sample was peripheral blood, taken 28 days after the second AZD1222 dose. The TCR originated in an adult who received the AZD1222 COVID-19 vaccine.

The CDR3 nucleotides read TGTGCCAGCAGTTACCGCTCTCGGGATAACTATGGCTACACCTTC. Its translation is CASSYRSRDNYGYTF. The chain has TRBV6-5 and TRBJ1-2; D remains ambiguous. The CDR3 runs to 15 residues. Germline CDR1 and CDR2: MNHEY and SVGAGI. The V end lost 2 bases, the J end lost 1 base, and 11 bases lay between the germline ends.